The 28 T cell receptor beta chains given below trace back to one sample, sequenced in a study of blood T cell repertoires in COVID-19. TCRdb's table, derived via immunoSEQ multiplex PCR, lists solely in-frame clones and lacks some. The table shows 90,000 or so clones, with about 71% occurring only once. The material sequenced was peripheral blood. The receptor set was obtained from a woman aged 55-69 years in a cohort sampled during active or convalescent COVID-19.

The rearrangement links TRBV5-4 to TRBJ2-3; 7 nucleotides align to TRBD1. V shed 3 bases and J 4 bases; nucleotides not matched to a gene: 5. The V gene's germline CDR1 is SGHNT and CDR2 YYREEE (reference sequence). This CDR3 has 14 amino acids. CDR3 sequence: CASSSPQGPDTQYF. The CDR3 region has the DNA TGTGCCAGCAGCTCTCCACAGGGGCCAGATACGCAGTATTTT.

V usage is TRBV6-6 and J usage is TRBJ2-7; D may be TRBD1 (5 bases). Germline CDR1 MNHNY, CDR2 SVGAGI (reference sequence). Trimming stripped 2 bases from V and 6 bases from J, with 8 bases between. This CDR3 has 12 amino acids. The DNA for the CDR3 is TGTGCCAGCAGTTACGTCCAGGGCGAGCAGTACTTC. Its translation is CASSYVQGEQYF.

The chain couples TRBV23-1 to TRBJ2-3; tentative D call: TRBD1 (6 bases). TRBV23-1 is recorded as an ORF, its role being uncertain. V was clipped by 10 bases and J by 2 bases, with 13 bases between them. The CDR3 sequence is 13 residues long. The CDR3 nucleotides read TGCGCCATCCCGGGACACTCCACAGATACGCAGTATTTT. This sequence encodes CAIPGHSTDTQYF.

This clone has just a few counts. The chain couples TRBV6-2 or TRBV6-3 to TRBJ2-2; a weak D match, TRBD1 (5 bases). Per germline, CDR1 MNHEY and CDR2 SVGEGT. V was shortened by 2 bases and J by 1 base, with 11 bases between the two germline ends. This CDR3 spans 16 amino acids. The chain's CDR3 is CASSYAVGQNTGELFF. In nucleotides, the CDR3 is TGTGCCAGCAGTTACGCGGTCGGACAGAACACCGGGGAGCTGTTTTTT.

This clone has ten or more counts. The V and J genes are TRBV7-8 and TRBJ1-6; no clear D gene. Germline V gene sequence: CDR1 SGHVS, CDR2 FQNEAQ. This CDR3 has 15 amino acids. V was shortened by 1 base and J by 9 bases, with 13 bases between the two germline ends. CDR3 in amino acids: CASSLDLGGGSPLHF. CDR3 coding DNA: TGTGCCAGCAGCTTAGATCTGGGAGGCGGTTCACCCCTCCACTTT.

The chain joins TRBV2 to TRBJ1-2; D remains unclear. From germline, CDR1 is SNHLY and CDR2 FYNNEI. The CDR3 spans 14 residues. V was trimmed by 6 bases and J by 2 bases, leaving 13 bases between them. DNA for the CDR3: TGTGCCAGCAGGTACCATACAGACAACTATGGCTACACCTTC. This gives the protein CASRYHTDNYGYTF.

This clone was counted between two and nine times. The chain joins TRBV4-1 to TRBJ2-2; D might be TRBD2 (5 bases). V was shortened by 3 bases and J by 4 bases, with 15 bases between the two germline ends. CDR1 MGHRA and CDR2 YSYEKL come from the germline V gene. The CDR3 has 16 residues. CDR3: CASSQVLTRATGELFF. CDR3 coding DNA: TGCGCCAGCAGCCAGGTCCTCACGAGGGCCACCGGGGAGCTGTTTTTT.

The CDR3 nucleotides read TGTGCCAGCAGCTTAGCGCGAGGTCACTCTGAAGCTTTCTTT. Its protein is CASSLARGHSEAFF. V and J are TRBV7-9 and TRBJ1-1, with D unresolved. Per germline, CDR1 SEHNR and CDR2 FQNEAQ (reference sequence). CDR3 length: 14 residues. Trimming pared 0 bases from V and 6 bases from J, leaving 11 bases between.

The J gene is TRBJ2-3, the V gene TRBV9; 11 positions agree with TRBD2. This CDR3 spans 15 amino acids. CDR1 and CDR2 (germline): SGDLS, YYNGEE. J lost 3 bases, V lost 4 bases, and 4 bases had no gene match. CDR3 region: CASSYSGGATDTQYF. The CDR3 DNA sequence: TGTGCCAGCAGCTATAGCGGGGGGGCTACAGATACGCAGTATTTT.

The chain carries TRBV11-2 and TRBJ2-2; TRBD1 might be the D (8 bases). This CDR3 has 18 residues. V shed 1 base and J shed 3 bases, with 18 bases lying between them. Germline V gene data show CDR1 as SGHAT and CDR2 as FQNNGV. The CDR3 spells CASSLGQCTGGDTGELFF. The CDR3 region has the DNA TGTGCCAGCAGCTTAGGGCAATGCACAGGGGGGGACACCGGGGAGCTGTTTTTT.

This chain connects TRBV7-9 to TRBJ1-1, with D possibly being TRBD1 (6 bases). This CDR3 has 14 residues. Germline CDR1 and CDR2: SEHNR and FQNEAQ (reference sequence). Deletions cut 5 bases from V and 7 bases from J, with 17 bases between. This CDR3 is CASSGREGENEAFF. CDR3 DNA: TGTGCCAGCAGCGGCCGGGAGGGGGAAAATGAAGCTTTCTTT.

V usage is TRBV7-2 and J usage is TRBJ2-3; D may be TRBD2 (6 bases). The CDR3 runs 15 residues. Trimming cost V 1 base and J 3 bases, with 11 bases left between them. CDR1 and CDR2 (germline): SGHTA, FQGNSA. The CDR3 region is CASSLGGGRTDTQYF. The DNA for the CDR3 is TGTGCCAGCAGCTTAGGGGGTGGGAGGACAGATACGCAGTATTTT.

The chain joins TRBV14 to TRBJ2-7, with D possibly matching TRBD1 (5 bases). V gave up 1 base and J gave up 6 bases, with 7 bases separating them. The germline V gene has CDR1 SGHDN and CDR2 FVKESK. The CDR3 loop spans 12 amino acids. CDR3 DNA: TGTGCCAGCAGCCAAGTCAGGGCCGAGCAGTACTTC. This gives the protein CASSQVRAEQYF.

There are a few counts of this clone. The V and J genes are TRBV2 and TRBJ2-1; a weak D match, TRBD1 (6 bases). The CDR3 extends over 15 amino acids. Trimming took 3 bases from V and 1 from J, leaving 10 bases between them. Germline V lookup: CDR1 SNHLY, CDR2 FYNNEI. The CDR3 DNA sequence: TGTGCCAGCAGTGAGGGACAAGGGTCCTACAATGAGCAGTTCTTC. Translating it yields CASSEGQGSYNEQFF.

The rearrangement links TRBV10-2 to TRBJ1-5, with unresolved D. V was trimmed by 2 bases and J by 4 bases, leaving 3 bases between them. From germline, CDR1 is WSHSY and CDR2 SAAADI. The CDR3 sequence is 12 residues long. The CDR3 loop reads CASSETNQPQHF. The CDR3 region has the DNA TGCGCCAGCAGTGAGACAAATCAGCCCCAGCATTTT.

The chain joins TRBV28 to TRBJ1-5; 9 nucleotides match TRBD1. V lost 5 bases to trimming and J lost 1 base; unmatched junction nucleotides: 9. The CDR3 runs to 17 residues. Germline V gene data show CDR1 as MDHEN and CDR2 as SYDVKM. The CDR3 DNA reads as TGTGCCAGCAGTCCCTGGGACAGGGTCCTAAGCAATCAGCCCCAGCATTTT. Translated, it gives CASSPWDRVLSNQPQHF. Supplemented by reference TRBV28 and TRBJ1-5, the full variable domain reads DVKVTQSSRYLVKRTGEKVFLECVQDMDHENMFWYRQDPGLGLRLIYFSYDVKMKEKGDIPEGYSVSREKKERFSLILESASTNQTSMYLCASSPWDRVLSNQPQHFGDGTRLSIL.

The chain carries TRBV25-1 and TRBJ1-2; D unresolved. The CDR3 runs 16 residues. Germline lookup yields CDR1 MGHDK and CDR2 SYGVNS. Trimming left V 5 bases short and J 0 bases short, with 16 bases between. CDR3 region: CASSPAVLTSNYGYTF. CDR3 sequence (DNA): TGTGCCAGCAGTCCAGCAGTGCTGACTTCTAACTATGGCTACACCTTC.

The chain is built from TRBV4-3 and TRBJ2-3; 8 bases map to TRBD1. CDR1 and CDR2 (germline): LGHNA, YSLEER. With V trimmed by 4 bases and J by 0 bases, 15 bases remained unmatched. This CDR3 has 19 amino acids. CDR3 sequence: CASSPAPGGRRASTDTQYF. The CDR3 DNA follows: TGCGCCAGCAGCCCCGCCCCAGGGGGCCGACGTGCTAGCACAGATACGCAGTATTTT.

The V and J genes are TRBV29-1 and TRBJ2-2, with 8 bases lining up with TRBD2. Germline assignment: CDR1 SQVTM and CDR2 ANQGSEA. V was clipped by 3 bases and J by 2 bases; unmatched bases: 5. CDR3 length: 15 amino acids. The CDR3 region is CSVERRGDNTGELFF. The CDR3 nucleotides read TGCAGCGTTGAGAGGCGGGGGGACAACACCGGGGAGCTGTTTTTT.

The chain links TRBV19 to TRBJ1-1; D not certain. V was trimmed by 4 bases and J by 8 bases, leaving 14 bases between them. CDR3 length: 13 amino acids. Germline V CDR1 and CDR2: LNHDA, SQIVND (reference sequence). This CDR3 reads CASSTLFGHEAFF. Here the CDR3 DNA reads TGTGCCAGTAGTACCCTATTTGGTCACGAAGCTTTCTTT.

The chain is built from TRBV10-2 and TRBJ2-1; 7 nucleotides line up with TRBD1. Germline V gene sequence: CDR1 WSHSY, CDR2 SAAADI. V was pared by 4 bases and J by 5 bases, with 8 bases of the junction left unmatched. The CDR3 totals 15 residues. The CDR3 coding sequence is TGCGCCAGCAGTGTACAGGGGACAGCCCACAATGAGCAGTTCTTC. This translates into CASSVQGTAHNEQFF.

The rearrangement links TRBV21-1 to TRBJ2-7; the listed D gene, TRBD1, was not tested against the DNA. TRBV21-1 is tagged as a pseudogene. The CDR3 is made up of 12 amino acids. As DNA, the CDR3 is TGTGCCAGGCGGGACAGGAGCTACGAGCAGTACTTC. Its translation: CARRDRSYEQYF.

This rearrangement joins TRBV28 to TRBJ2-4, with 10 bases fitting TRBD2. Germline CDR1 and CDR2: MDHEN and SYDVKM. The ends lost 2 bases at V and 8 bases at J; junction bases unmatched: 9. CDR3 size: 16 residues. The CDR3 DNA is TGTGCCAGCAGTTTAACTACCGGGACTAGCGTCTACATTCAGTACTTC. Translation gives CASSLTTGTSVYIQYF.

The chain links TRBV18 to TRBJ2-1; maybe TRBD2 (7 bases). V lost 4 bases and J lost 0, with 13 bases in between. This CDR3 has 16 residues. Germline CDR1 KGHSH, CDR2 LQKENI. CDR3: CASSLGGGTSYNEQFF. The CDR3 DNA is TGTGCCAGCTCACTAGGGGGGGGGACCTCCTACAATGAGCAGTTCTTC.

V gene TRBV10-2 combines with J gene TRBJ2-1, with a possible D match to TRBD1 (6 bases). The CDR3 is 15 amino acids. Between the trimmed V and J ends, which lost 5 bases and 5 bases, there was a span of 16 bases. Germline values: CDR1 WSHSY, CDR2 SAAADI. In DNA form, the CDR3 reads TGCGCCAGCAGTCCCCAGGGGACCCGAAACAATGAGCAGTTCTTC. Translation gives CASSPQGTRNNEQFF.

This chain joins TRBV4-1 and TRBJ1-2; weak D call: TRBD1 (6 bases). CDR3 size: 15 residues. V lost 5 bases and J lost 0, with 13 bases in between. CDR1 and CDR2 from the germline V gene are MGHRA and YSYEKL. CDR3 nucleotides: TGCGCCAGCAGCGTACGACAGGCGCCTAACTATGGCTACACCTTC. Encoded protein: CASSVRQAPNYGYTF.

The chain couples TRBV5-8 to TRBJ2-7, with D maybe TRBD1 (5 bases). Trimming took 1 base from V and 6 from J, leaving 11 bases between them. This CDR3 region has 13 residues. CDR1 and CDR2 from the germline V gene are SGHTS and YDEGEE. The CDR3 loop is CASSLQWGFEQYF. The CDR3 nucleotides read TGTGCCAGCAGCTTGCAGTGGGGCTTCGAGCAGTACTTC.

This clone was seen a handful of times. The genes are TRBV7-3 and TRBJ2-1, with 9 bases lining up with TRBD2. The germline V gene encodes CDR1 SGHTA and CDR2 FQGTGA. V trimming: 5 bases; J trimming: 4 bases; junction bases outside the gene matches: 6. CDR3 length: 15 residues. The CDR3 DNA sequence: TGTGCCAGCAGCCCCCTTGCGGGGGGGTACAATGAGCAGTTCTTC. Residues: CASSPLAGGYNEQFF.